This is a list of T cell receptor beta chains from one sample in a study of blood T cell repertoires in COVID-19. TCRdb's table, derived via immunoSEQ multiplex PCR, lists solely in-frame clones and lacks some. The table records 150,000 to 200,000 clones, 80% to 90% of them present only once. The specimen was peripheral blood. Source of these receptors: a man in his fifties or sixties with active or convalescent COVID-19. The CDR3 runs from the conserved cysteine through the conserved F or W. The D gene is left open where the match is weak. Size is stated for part of the rows, as once, few or many counts, or as a class when the clone is expanded.

abundance	j_gene	d_gene	v_gene	CDR3nt	CDR3aa
once	TRBJ2-7	TRBD1	TRBV6-5	TGTGCCAGCAGTCCAGGGGGCGGTGACGAGCAGTACTTC	CASSPGGGDEQYF
NA	TRBJ2-1	NA	TRBV5-1	TGCGCCAGCAGCTTTGACAGGAACAATGAGCAGTTCTTC	CASSFDRNNEQFF
once	TRBJ2-3	NA	TRBV5-1	TGCGCCAGCAGCTCAGAAAGTGCAGATACGCAGTATTTT	CASSSESADTQYF
NA	TRBJ1-2	NA	TRBV6-5	TGTGCCAGCACCCCACAGGGAGGGGGAAGGGGCTACACCTTC	CASTPQGGGRGYTF
NA	TRBJ2-3	TRBD2	TRBV6-2/TRBV6-3	TGTGCCAGCAGTTACTCCCCCACTAGCGGGAAATCCACAGATACGCAGTATTTT	CASSYSPTSGKSTDTQYF
NA	TRBJ2-7	TRBD1	TRBV15	TGTGCCACCTCTGGGACAGGGGCCTACGAGCAGTACTTC	CATSGTGAYEQYF
NA	TRBJ1-2	NA	TRBV12-3/TRBV12-4	TGTGCCAGCATCACGGGAGGGGGAGGCTACACCTTC	CASITGGGGYTF
NA	TRBJ2-2	TRBD2	TRBV5-1	TGCGCCAGCAGCCCTCTAGCGGGAAACACCGGGGAGCTGTTTTTT	CASSPLAGNTGELFF
NA	TRBJ2-7	TRBD2	TRBV19	TGTGCCAGTAGTATCAGCGGGAGGGCCGGAAGGGAGCAGTACTTC	CASSISGRAGREQYF
NA	TRBJ2-7	NA	TRBV15	TGTGCCACCAGCAGTCCAGGCGGGGTGAGCTCCTACGAGCAGTACTTC	CATSSPGGVSSYEQYF
NA	TRBJ2-7	TRBD2	TRBV6-5	TGTGCCAGCAGTTCTACGGGGGGTTACGAGCAGTACTTC	CASSSTGGYEQYF
NA	TRBJ2-2	TRBD1	TRBV9	TGTGCCAGCAGTCGCGTCGGGACAGCTAGGGGGGAGCTGTTTTTT	CASSRVGTARGELFF
NA	TRBJ2-1	NA	TRBV9	TGTGCCAGCAGCGTAGGCCCCACTCCGGGACATGTTTGGTTCTTC	CASSVGPTPGHVWFF
NA	TRBJ1-1	TRBD1	TRBV5-4	TGTGCCAGCAGCCTTGATGTACAGGGGTTCACTGAAGCTTTCTTT	CASSLDVQGFTEAFF
NA	TRBJ2-2	TRBD1	TRBV5-1	TGCGCCAGCAGGAAGACAGGGGCGGGCGGGGAGCTGTTTTTT	CASRKTGAGGELFF
NA	TRBJ1-6	TRBD1	TRBV2	TGTGCCAGCAGTGAACTTGAAGGGGGCCATTCACCCCTCCACTTT	CASSELEGGHSPLHF
once	TRBJ1-4	TRBD1	TRBV5-1	TGCGCCAGCAGCTCCGCCGGGACAGGGGAAAAACTGTTTTTT	CASSSAGTGEKLFF
NA	TRBJ2-2	TRBD1	TRBV14	TGTGCCAGCAGCCGGACAGGGGACCGCGGGGGTATCGGGGAGCTGTTTTTT	CASSRTGDRGGIGELFF
NA	TRBJ1-2	NA	TRBV9	TGTGCCAGCAGCGTAGATCTTCGTAGGGAGGGCTACACCTTC	CASSVDLRREGYTF
NA	TRBJ1-2	TRBD1	TRBV19	TGTGCCAGTACGATGACGACAGGGGCTTATGGCTACACCTTC	CASTMTTGAYGYTF
NA	TRBJ1-1	NA	TRBV24-1	TGTGCCATCCAGTCCTCAAGGACAGTAAACACTGAAGCTTTCTTT	CAIQSSRTVNTEAFF
NA	TRBJ2-7	NA	TRBV7-2	TGTGCCAGCAGCCAGGGTTGGGGATACTACGAGCAGTACTTC	CASSQGWGYYEQYF
NA	TRBJ2-5	NA	TRBV15	TGTGCCACCCAACTGGGCTTGCAAGAGACCCAGTACTTC	CATQLGLQETQYF
NA	TRBJ2-1	TRBD2	TRBV19	TGTGCCAGTAGGCCCCCTCAGACTAGCCACGAGCAGTTCTTC	CASRPPQTSHEQFF
NA	TRBJ1-3	NA	TRBV4-1	TGCGCCAGCAGCCAAGTGAACAGTGGAAACACCATATATTTT	CASSQVNSGNTIYF
NA	TRBJ1-4	NA	TRBV27	TGTGCCAGCAGTTTCGGTCAGGCTAATGAAAAACTGTTTTTT	CASSFGQANEKLFF
NA	TRBJ1-1	NA	TRBV6-6	TGTGCCAGCAGTTTCAGGGCCGTCTACCCTGAAGCTTTCTTT	CASSFRAVYPEAFF
NA	TRBJ1-1	NA	TRBV3-1/TRBV3-2	TGTGCCAGCAGCCAACCCCTGGGGGGCACTGAAGCTTTCTTT	CASSQPLGGTEAFF
once	TRBJ1-2	NA	TRBV3-1/TRBV3-2	TGTGCCAGCAGCCAAGATCTTAAGGGAGATGGCTACACCTTC	CASSQDLKGDGYTF
once	TRBJ1-1	NA	TRBV29-1	TGCAGCGTCGTGCTCCTCGCCGGGGAAGCTTTCTTT	CSVVLLAGEAFF
NA	TRBJ2-3	NA	TRBV24-1	TGTGCCACCAGTGGGGGACGGGGGGCATCAGATACGCAGTATTTT	CATSGGRGASDTQYF
NA	TRBJ1-3	TRBD1	TRBV2	TGTGCCAGCAGTCCCCCGGGACAGGGGGGAAACACCATATATTTT	CASSPPGQGGNTIYF
NA	TRBJ2-7	NA	TRBV19	TGTGCCAGTAGACTGGGGCTAGCGAACGGCGAGCAGTACTTC	CASRLGLANGEQYF
NA	TRBJ1-1	NA	TRBV7-2	TGTGCCAGCACCTTACAGGCTATTAACACTGAAGCTTTCTTT	CASTLQAINTEAFF
NA	TRBJ1-1	NA	TRBV29-1	TGCAGCGTTTTTTTCGGCGCAACAGTGAACACTGAAGCTTTCTTT	CSVFFGATVNTEAFF
NA	TRBJ2-5	NA	TRBV5-4	TGTGCCAGCAGCGAGTTAGGGAGGGAGACCCAGTACTTC	CASSELGRETQYF
NA	TRBJ2-6	NA	TRBV6-2/TRBV6-3	TGTGCCAGCAGTTACCTCCGTGGGGCCAACGTCCTGACTTTC	CASSYLRGANVLTF
NA	TRBJ2-5	TRBD1	TRBV5-1	TGCGCCAGCAGCTCAACAAACACGCCCCACAGGGGGATGGAGACCCAGTACTTC	CASSSTNTPHRGMETQYF
once	TRBJ2-3	TRBD1	TRBV5-1	TGCGCCAGCAGCGGAACAGGGGGCACAGATACGCAGTATTTT	CASSGTGGTDTQYF
NA	TRBJ2-2	NA	TRBV5-1	TGCGCCAGCAGCTTTAGTCCAGGTTCGAACACCGGGGAGCTGTTTTTT	CASSFSPGSNTGELFF
NA	TRBJ1-2	NA	TRBV4-3	TGCGCCAGCAGCCTGGGCGCTAACTATGGCTACACCTTC	CASSLGANYGYTF
NA	TRBJ2-7	TRBD1	TRBV7-2	TGTGCCAGCAGCTTTTTGGACAGGGTGCAGTACTTC	CASSFLDRVQYF
NA	TRBJ1-5	NA	TRBV6-5	TGTGCCAGCAGTTCCAACAGGGGCAATCAGCCCCAGCATTTT	CASSSNRGNQPQHF
NA	TRBJ1-2	NA	TRBV12-1	TGTGCCAGCAGCTTCGACAGGGATAACTATGGCTACACCTTC	CASSFDRDNYGYTF
NA	TRBJ1-5	NA	TRBV19	TGTGCCAGTAGTATAGTGACAGGAGATCAGCCCCAGCATTTT	CASSIVTGDQPQHF
NA	TRBJ2-5	NA	TRBV4-3	TGCGCCAGCAGCCAAGGGGGCGGGGCACGGTCGGAGACCCAGTACTTC	CASSQGGGARSETQYF
NA	TRBJ1-2	NA	TRBV28	TGTGCCAGCAGTTTAGACAGGAGGTATGGCTACACCTTC	CASSLDRRYGYTF
NA	TRBJ1-2	TRBD1	TRBV20-1	TGCAGTGCTAAACAGGGGTATGGCTACACCTTC	CSAKQGYGYTF
NA	TRBJ1-4	NA	TRBV5-1	TGCGCCAGCAGCTTGGGACTTCCAGATGAAAAACTGTTTTTT	CASSLGLPDEKLFF
NA	TRBJ1-2	TRBD1	TRBV12-3/TRBV12-4	TGTGCCAGCAGCCGGACAGGGGGGTTTGGCTACACCTTC	CASSRTGGFGYTF
NA	TRBJ2-7	NA	TRBV3-1/TRBV3-2	TGTGCCAGCAGCCCATCGGGGGTCTACGAGCAGTACTTC	CASSPSGVYEQYF
once	TRBJ2-7	NA	TRBV6-1	TGTGCCAGCAGTGAGGGGGGAATCCTCTACTACGAGCAGTACTTC	CASSEGGILYYEQYF
NA	TRBJ1-6	NA	TRBV30	TGTGCCTGGTCCGTCTCGGACTCGTTTTCACCCCTCCACTTT	CAWSVSDSFSPLHF
NA	TRBJ2-5	TRBD2	TRBV3-1/TRBV3-2	TGTGCCAGCAGCCCCCTTAGCGGGGGCCACCAAGAGACCCAGTACTTC	CASSPLSGGHQETQYF
NA	TRBJ2-5	TRBD2	TRBV2	TGTGCCAGCAGTGACGCGGGGGGCGTAAAGACCCAGTACTTC	CASSDAGGVKTQYF
NA	TRBJ1-6	NA	TRBV27	TGTGCCTCAACCGATAGTACAGTCTCACCCCTCCACTTT	CASTDSTVSPLHF
NA	TRBJ2-5	TRBD2	TRBV4-1	TGCGCCAGCAGCCAAGATGGACTAGCCGAGGTGGGGGAGACCCAGTACTTC	CASSQDGLAEVGETQYF
once	TRBJ1-6	TRBD1	TRBV9	TGTGCCAGCAGCGCCCCCGGGACAGACCATAATTCACCCCTCCACTTT	CASSAPGTDHNSPLHF
NA	TRBJ1-4	TRBD1	TRBV5-1	TGCGCCAGCAGCGGGGGACAGGGGGCGAAGGAAAAACTGTTTTTT	CASSGGQGAKEKLFF